The clone carrying this TCR beta chain has at least ten counts. Its antigen is as yet unknown. CDR1 is SGHRS and CDR2 is YFSETQ in the germline V gene. The CDR3 is 13 amino acids. V gave up 5 bases and J gave up 4 bases, with 9 bases separating them. This specimen comes from a study of blood T cells in healthy people across ages. Study-level results: Among long-lived donors, naive CD4+ cells were more numerous and diversity higher than in aged donors.

A sample-barcoded 5' primer and a J-beta primer mix were used in a second PCR of roughly 7 to 12 cycles. TCRdb fed the 5' RACE reads into MiXCR, producing one record per CDR3 protein. Of 1.5 million to 2 million distinct CDR3 sequences in the sample, almost 35% were seen once. There were healthy Caucasian individuals from Russia, aged about 6 to 90, serving as donors. The authors drew around 9.3 milliliters of peripheral blood from each donor. Researchers isolated at least 6 million PBMCs per sample. The chain carries TRBV5-1 and TRBJ1-4; no clear D. The sequence was obtained from a young woman in good health. The sequenced sample consisted of blood. CDR3 nucleotide sequence: TGCGCCAGCAGAGGGATAGGTAATGAAAAACTGTTTTTT. The encoded protein is CASRGIGNEKLFF.